This T cell receptor (beta chain) was identified in a study of CD8+CD57+ T cells in acquired aplastic anemia. Overall study context: Average DNA yield from sorted CD4+ and CD8+ cells was around 3.2 ug. Overall study results and limits: Twenty-nine CD8+ CDR3 sequences were shared between patients and controls.

Using genomic DNA as the template, TCR beta VDJ and CDR3 profiling was carried out. TCRdb re-derived calls from the reads in MiXCR, one entry per CDR3 protein. In the table there are fewer than 200,000 distinct CDR3 sequences, about 60% of which are singletons. Germline lookup yields CDR1 SGDLS and CDR2 YYNGEE. V was shortened by 4 bases and J by 2 bases, with 13 bases between the two germline ends. The length of the CDR3 is 14 residues. Note on this clonotype: Its antigen is unknown.

This sequence joins TRBV9 and TRBJ2-7; D may be TRBD1 or TRBD2 (5 bases each). Material for sequencing was sorted CD4+, CD8+, or CD8+CD57+ T cells (not recorded which) from PBMCs. The clonotype originates from a human donor in good health. CDR3 residues: CASSLGVETYEQYF. As DNA, the CDR3 is TGTGCCAGCAGCTTGGGGGTAGAAACCTACGAGCAGTACTTC.